This TCR beta chain appears in the sequencing data of a study of blood T cell repertoires in COVID-19. Original data processing: By means of reference gene primer amplification, nucleated cell counts were estimated. Some clones are missing from TCRdb's copy, which holds only in-frame ones; the method was immunoSEQ multiplex PCR. Clone size and V and J calls were adopted from that table, with D and trimming inferred from the DNA. Among more than 300,000 clones listed, 85% to 90% were seen once. Germline V lookup: CDR1 SGHTA, CDR2 FQGTGA. The V and J ends lost 5 bases and 4 bases, in that order; junction bases with no gene match: 20. The CDR3 length is 19 residues.

The gene calls are TRBV7-3 and TRBJ2-1, with TRBD2 identical over 7 bases. The sequence was collected from a woman aged 45-65 years with COVID-19, enrolled during active disease. Material: peripheral blood. CDR3 coding DNA: TGTGCCAGCAGCCCCAGAGGAGGCGGGAGACACCCGGGGTACAATGAGCAGTTCTTC. This codes for CASSPRGGGRHPGYNEQFF.